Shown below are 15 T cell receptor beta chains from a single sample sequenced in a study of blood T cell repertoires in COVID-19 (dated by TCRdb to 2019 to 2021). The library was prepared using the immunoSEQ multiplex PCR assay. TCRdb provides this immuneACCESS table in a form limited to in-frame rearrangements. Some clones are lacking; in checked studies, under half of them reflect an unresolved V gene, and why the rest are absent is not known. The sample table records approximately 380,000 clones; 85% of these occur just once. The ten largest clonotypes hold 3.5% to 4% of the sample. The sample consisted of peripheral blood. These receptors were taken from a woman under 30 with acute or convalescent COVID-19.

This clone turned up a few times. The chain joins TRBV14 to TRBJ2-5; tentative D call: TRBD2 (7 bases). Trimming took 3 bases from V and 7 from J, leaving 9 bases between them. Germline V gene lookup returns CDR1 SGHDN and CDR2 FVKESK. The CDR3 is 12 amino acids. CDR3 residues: CASSQGGGTQYF. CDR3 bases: TGTGCCAGCAGCCAGGGAGGGGGGACCCAGTACTTC.

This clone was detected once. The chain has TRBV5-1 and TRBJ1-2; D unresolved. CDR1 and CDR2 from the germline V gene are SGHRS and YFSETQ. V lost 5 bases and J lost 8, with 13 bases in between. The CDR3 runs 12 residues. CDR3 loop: CASSSLGDGYTF. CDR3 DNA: TGCGCCAGCAGTTCCCTCGGAGACGGCTACACCTTC.

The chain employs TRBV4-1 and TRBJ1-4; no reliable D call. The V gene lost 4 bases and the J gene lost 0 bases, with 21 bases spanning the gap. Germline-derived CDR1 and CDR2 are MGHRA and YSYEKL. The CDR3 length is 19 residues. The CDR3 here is CASSPTAGRVLATNEKLFF. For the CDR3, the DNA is TGCGCCAGCAGCCCCACGGCGGGAAGGGTTTTAGCAACTAATGAAAAACTGTTTTTT.

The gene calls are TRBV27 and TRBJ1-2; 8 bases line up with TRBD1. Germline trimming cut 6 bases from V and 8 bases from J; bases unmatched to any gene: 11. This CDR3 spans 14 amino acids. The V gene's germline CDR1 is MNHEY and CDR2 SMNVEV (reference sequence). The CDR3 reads CASRPETGVEGYTF. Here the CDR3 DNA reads TGTGCCAGCAGGCCTGAGACAGGGGTGGAAGGCTACACCTTC.

CDR3 in amino acids: CSVAQGLNTEAFF. The CDR3 nucleotides read TGCAGCGTGGCACAGGGGCTGAACACTGAAGCTTTCTTT. V gene TRBV29-1 combines with J gene TRBJ1-1; the match to TRBD1 covers 7 bases. Per the germline V gene, CDR1 is SQVTM and CDR2 is ANQGSEA. V lost 6 bases to trimming and J lost 0 bases; unmatched junction nucleotides: 4. The CDR3 is 13 residues long.

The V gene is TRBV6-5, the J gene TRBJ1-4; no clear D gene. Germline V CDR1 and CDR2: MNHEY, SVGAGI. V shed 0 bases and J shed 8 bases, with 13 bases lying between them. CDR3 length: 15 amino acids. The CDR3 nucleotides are TGTGCCAGCAGTTACTCGAGAGGGCGCGTGGAAAAACTGTTTTTT. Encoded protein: CASSYSRGRVEKLFF.

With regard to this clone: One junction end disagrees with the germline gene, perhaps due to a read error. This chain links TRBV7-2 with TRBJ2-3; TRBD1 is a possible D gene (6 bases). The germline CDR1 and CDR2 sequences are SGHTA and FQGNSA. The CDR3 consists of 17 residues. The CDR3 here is CASSLVERGRGTYTQYF. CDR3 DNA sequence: TGTGCCAGCAGCTTAGTAGAGAGGGGCAGGGGCACATATACGCAGTATTTT.

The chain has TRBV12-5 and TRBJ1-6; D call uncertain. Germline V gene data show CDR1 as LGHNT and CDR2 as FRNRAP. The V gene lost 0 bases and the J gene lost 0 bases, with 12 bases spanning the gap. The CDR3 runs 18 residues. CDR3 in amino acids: CASGLVNLRGSYNSPLHF. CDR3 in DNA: TGTGCTAGTGGTTTGGTAAACCTCCGGGGCTCCTATAATTCACCCCTCCACTTT.

CDR3 region: CASSRPNSVVAGGVYEQYF. The CDR3 DNA sequence: TGTGCCAGCAGTCGCCCCAACTCAGTTGTAGCGGGGGGAGTCTACGAGCAGTACTTC. This chain joins TRBV6-6 and TRBJ2-7, with 10 bases identical to TRBD2. The CDR3 is made up of 19 amino acids. The germline CDR1 and CDR2 sequences are MNHNY and SVGAGI (reference sequence). The ends lost 5 bases at V and 3 bases at J; junction bases unmatched: 19.

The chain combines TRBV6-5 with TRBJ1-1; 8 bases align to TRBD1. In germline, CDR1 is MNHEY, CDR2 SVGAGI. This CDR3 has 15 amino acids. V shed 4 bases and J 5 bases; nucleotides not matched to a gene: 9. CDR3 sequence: CASSSRTGIGTEAFF. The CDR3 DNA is TGTGCCAGCAGTTCTCGGACAGGGATTGGGACTGAAGCTTTCTTT.

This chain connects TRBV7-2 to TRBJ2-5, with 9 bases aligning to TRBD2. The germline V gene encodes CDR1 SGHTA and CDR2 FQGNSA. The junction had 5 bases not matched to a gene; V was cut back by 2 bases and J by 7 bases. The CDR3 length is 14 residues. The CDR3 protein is CASSLLAGVPTQYF. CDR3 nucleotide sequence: TGTGCCAGCAGCTTATTAGCGGGGGTCCCGACCCAGTACTTC.

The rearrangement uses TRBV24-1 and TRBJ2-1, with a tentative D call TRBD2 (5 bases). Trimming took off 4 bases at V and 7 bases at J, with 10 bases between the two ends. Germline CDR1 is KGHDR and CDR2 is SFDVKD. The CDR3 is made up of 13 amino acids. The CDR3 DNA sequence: TGTGCCACCAGTGACCTGGACTCGAATGAGCAGTTCTTC. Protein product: CATSDLDSNEQFF.

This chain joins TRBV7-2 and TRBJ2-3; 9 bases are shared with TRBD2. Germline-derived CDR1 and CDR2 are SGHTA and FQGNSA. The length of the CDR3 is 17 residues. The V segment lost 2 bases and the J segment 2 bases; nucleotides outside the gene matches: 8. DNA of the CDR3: TGTGCCAGCAGCTTACCCGCTAGCGGGGAATCCACAGATACGCAGTATTTT. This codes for CASSLPASGESTDTQYF.

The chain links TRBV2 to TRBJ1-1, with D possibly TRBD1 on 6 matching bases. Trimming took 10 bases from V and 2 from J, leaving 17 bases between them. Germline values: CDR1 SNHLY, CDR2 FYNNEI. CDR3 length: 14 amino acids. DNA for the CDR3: TGTGCCACCGCCCCGGACAGATTTAACACTGAAGCTTTCTTT. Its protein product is CATAPDRFNTEAFF.

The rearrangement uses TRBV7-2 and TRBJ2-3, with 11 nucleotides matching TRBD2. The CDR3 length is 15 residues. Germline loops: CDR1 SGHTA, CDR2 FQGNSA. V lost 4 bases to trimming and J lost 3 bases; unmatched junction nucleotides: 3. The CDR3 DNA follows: TGTGCCAGCAGCTACGGACTAGCGGGTACAGATACGCAGTATTTT. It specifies CASSYGLAGTDTQYF.